This entry features one T cell receptor (beta chain) sequence. V lost 0 bases and J 3 bases, leaving 7 bases between the germline ends. The CDR3 is 13 residues long. Germline V gives CDR1 SGHRS, CDR2 YFSETQ. This sample is drawn from a study of T cell responses to AZD1222 COVID-19 vaccine. Assay: immunoSEQ multiplex PCR; the TCRdb copy retains only in-frame clones and omits some. The sample lists roughly 80,000 clones, around nine tenths occurring once. The chain combines TRBV5-1 with TRBJ2-7; D is undetermined. Sequencing was performed on peripheral blood, taken on day 0 of AZD1222 vaccination. This TCR derives from an adult in good health. CDR3 in DNA: TGCGCCAGCAGCTTGGGGGCGAGCTACGAGCAGTACTTC. Translated, it gives CASSLGASYEQYF.